These 30 T cell receptor beta chains share one sample of origin, sequenced in a study of breast tumors, draining lymph nodes, adjacent tissues. Samples came from axillary lymph nodes draining the breast cancer. Each CDR3 protein is one row after TCRdb ran MiXCR on the multiplex PCR reads. The table lists fewer than 200,000 distinct CDR3 sequences, roughly 30% of them singletons, with about 4% in the top ten. Input material: axillary lymph node tissue. The receptors originated from a female donor with breast cancer. Some clones in this sample may be carry-over from other donors' samples.

Worth noting for this clonotype: A clone one base away is much larger, so this may be a read error. This chain links TRBV5-6 with TRBJ1-3; possible D gene TRBD1, 6 bases. Germline CDR1 is SGHDT and CDR2 is YYEEEE. CDR3 length equals 14 residues. CDR3 region: CANSREGTSNPIYF. CDR3 coding DNA: TGTGCCAACAGCCGAGAAGGGACATCCAACCCTATATATTTT.

This clonotype was counted at least ten times. The chain couples TRBV9 to TRBJ2-1; 13 bases map to TRBD2. CDR1 is SGDLS and CDR2 is YYNGEE in the germline V gene. This CDR3 spans 19 amino acids. V lost 2 bases and J lost 6; bases outside the gene matches: 14. The CDR3 nucleotides are TGTGCCAGCAGCGTTCCGGGACTAGCGGGAACGGTGAGGGGCAATGAGCAGTTCTTC. It yields the protein CASSVPGLAGTVRGNEQFF.

The V and J genes are TRBV5-8 and TRBJ2-4; TRBD1 aligns across 7 bases. The V gene's germline CDR1 is SGHTS and CDR2 YDEGEE. This CDR3 is built from 15 residues. V lost 4 bases to trimming and J lost 0 bases; unmatched junction nucleotides: 4. CDR3 sequence reads: CASSLGQIAKNIQYF. Here the CDR3 DNA reads TGTGCCAGCAGCCTGGGACAGATAGCCAAAAACATTCAGTACTTC.

A single count supports this clonotype. This could be a read error, since a much larger clone is one nucleotide away. The genes are TRBV19 and TRBJ2-6, with a possible D match to TRBD2 (5 bases). The germline V gene has CDR1 LNHDA and CDR2 SQIVND (reference sequence). This CDR3 contains 12 residues. The CDR3 spells CASSIRAGTKAF. The CDR3 bases are TGTGCCAGTAGTATAAGGGCGGGCACTAAAGCTTTC.

This clonotype was recorded many times. J is TRBJ2-1 and V is TRBV20-1; no clear D. CDR3 length: 14 amino acids. The germline V and J ends were trimmed by 5 bases and 2 bases, with 13 bases remaining between them. Germline CDR1 and CDR2: DFQATT and SNEGSKA (reference sequence). CDR3 nucleotide sequence: TGCAGTGCTGTAACCAACACCCCCTACAATGAGCAGTTCTTC. Amino acid sequence: CSAVTNTPYNEQFF.

This clonotype was counted only a few times. The gene calls are TRBV3-1 and TRBJ2-2; D is unresolved. The CDR3 loop spans 13 amino acids. The V end was cut by 3 bases, the J end by 2 bases, with 4 bases between. Germline V gene data show CDR1 as LGHDT and CDR2 as YNNKEL (reference sequence). CDR3 sequence reads: CASSQGNTGELFF. The DNA for the CDR3 is TGTGCCAGCAGCCAGGGTAACACCGGGGAGCTGTTTTTT.

The sample holds many counts of this clonotype. The rearrangement uses TRBV3-1 and TRBJ1-3; D is uncertain. V was cut by 0 bases and J by 2 bases, with 8 bases left in between. Germline CDR1 reads LGHDT; CDR2 reads YNNKEL (reference sequence). This CDR3 contains 15 residues. The CDR3 reads CASSQDGRPGNTIYF. CDR3 nucleotides: TGTGCCAGCAGCCAAGATGGCAGGCCTGGAAACACCATATATTTT.

This clonotype has at least ten counts. The chain joins TRBV4-3 to TRBJ2-7, with D maybe TRBD1 (7 bases). V was cut by 8 bases and J by 3 bases, with 20 bases left in between. Per germline, CDR1 LGHNA and CDR2 YSLEER. The CDR3 loop spans 15 amino acids. The CDR3 coding sequence is TGCGCCAGCGAAAACCAGGGGGGACGCCGCTACGAGCAGTACTTC. This sequence encodes CASENQGGRRYEQYF.

The table lists this clonotype with a few counts. V gene TRBV11-1 combines with J gene TRBJ2-2, with TRBD1 identical over 8 bases. Germline CDR1 and CDR2: SGHAT and FQDESV (reference sequence). The V gene end was trimmed by 5 bases and the J gene end by 6 bases; junction bases not matched to a gene: 8. The CDR3 runs to 15 residues. CDR3 DNA: TGTGCCAGCAGCCGACAGGGGAATGCCGCCGGGGAGCTGTTTTTT. The encoded protein is CASSRQGNAAGELFF.

The table lists this clonotype with many counts. V usage is TRBV4-2 and J usage is TRBJ2-7; 7 bases align to TRBD1. Germline V gives CDR1 LGHNA, CDR2 YNFKEQ. This CDR3 region has 15 residues. The J segment lost 6 bases and the V segment lost 0 bases, leaving 8 bases of the junction unmatched. CDR3 in DNA: TGTGCCAGCAGCCAAGAGGTACGGCCAGGGGGCGAGCAGTACTTC. Its translation: CASSQEVRPGGEQYF.

This clonotype was picked up many times. The chain couples TRBV12-3 or TRBV12-4 to TRBJ1-2; 9 positions match TRBD1. The J segment lost 8 bases and the V segment lost 6 bases, leaving 16 bases of the junction unmatched. The CDR3 totals 16 residues. Here the CDR3 reads CASSQYGGRTGDGYTF. CDR3 DNA sequence: TGTGCCAGCAGCCAATATGGGGGGCGGACAGGGGACGGCTACACCTTC.

There are many counts of this clonotype. The gene calls are TRBV7-6 and TRBJ1-2; 7 bases align to TRBD1. Germline assignment: CDR1 SGHVS and CDR2 FNYEAQ. This CDR3 spans 14 amino acids. The V gene end was trimmed by 4 bases and the J gene end by 5 bases; junction bases not matched to a gene: 7. CDR3 residues: CASSSQGGGYGYTF. The CDR3 DNA follows: TGTGCCAGCAGCTCCCAGGGGGGCGGGTATGGCTACACCTTC.

In this sample, this clonotype turned up many times. This chain uses TRBV20-1 with TRBJ2-1; no firm D call. Trimming left V 7 bases short and J 0 bases short, with 13 bases between. The CDR3 loop spans 14 amino acids. Per germline, CDR1 DFQATT and CDR2 SNEGSKA (reference sequence). CDR3 loop: CSEVKADSYNEQFF. Written as DNA, the CDR3 is TGCAGTGAGGTTAAGGCGGACTCCTACAATGAGCAGTTCTTC.

This clonotype showed up many times. The genes are TRBV29-1 and TRBJ2-3; 12 bases agree with TRBD2. The CDR3 length is 16 residues. Per the germline V gene, CDR1 is SQVTM and CDR2 is ANQGSEA. The J segment lost 0 bases and the V segment lost 5 bases, leaving 6 bases of the junction unmatched. Here the CDR3 reads CSVPSGRDASTDTQYF. In DNA form, the CDR3 reads TGCAGCGTTCCTAGCGGGAGGGATGCTAGCACAGATACGCAGTATTTT.

This clonotype was picked up a small number of times. A much larger clone is a single base away; this may be a read error. Likely a read error: the CDR3 ends without its conserved phenylalanine or tryptophan. The chain has TRBV7-9 and TRBJ2-7; 7 bases fit TRBD2. The CDR3 spans 13 residues. The J segment lost 4 bases and the V segment lost 2 bases, leaving 2 bases of the junction unmatched. Germline-derived CDR1 and CDR2 are SEHNR and FQNEAQ (reference sequence). In DNA, the CDR3 is TGTGCCAGCAGCTTAAGCGGGGCATACGAGCAGTACCTC. It codes for CASSLSGAYEQYL.

This clonotype was detected ten times or more. The V gene is TRBV29-1, the J gene TRBJ1-3; D is undetermined. Germline loops: CDR1 SQVTM, CDR2 ANQGSEA. The CDR3 totals 13 residues. V was pared by 5 bases and J by 3 bases, with 11 bases between. CDR3 amino acids: CSVRGGFGNTIYF. Written as DNA, the CDR3 is TGCAGCGTTCGTGGAGGGTTTGGAAACACCATATATTTT. The full variable domain, rest sourced from reference TRBV29-1 and TRBJ1-3, is SAVISQKPSRDICQRGTSLTIQCQVDSQVTMMFWYRQQPGQSLTLIATANQGSEATYESGFVIDKFPISRPNLTFSTLTVSNMSPEDSSIYLCSVRGGFGNTIYFGEGSWLTVV.

At least ten counts were recorded for this clonotype. V and J are TRBV27 and TRBJ2-3; no clear D gene. This CDR3 has 14 residues. V shed 5 bases and J shed 1 base, with 10 bases lying between them. Germline V gene lookup returns CDR1 MNHEY and CDR2 SMNVEV (reference sequence). The CDR3 loop is CASSPHSRTDTQYF. DNA of the CDR3: TGTGCCAGCAGTCCCCACAGTCGCACAGATACGCAGTATTTT.

This clonotype was found a few times. Being one base from a much bigger clone, this may be a read error. This chain uses TRBV7-8 with TRBJ1-2, with D maybe TRBD1 (6 bases). Germline V gene lookup returns CDR1 SGHVS and CDR2 FQNEAQ. The length of the CDR3 is 15 residues. The CDR3 DNA is TGTGCCAGCAGCCCGGGGGGCAGGGAGGGCTATGGCTACCCCTTC. Residues: CASSPGGREGYGYPF.

The sample holds many counts of this clonotype. The CDR3 DNA reads TGTGCCAGCAGGTGGGGGGAGGTCGATGAGCAGTTCTTC. This codes for CASRWGEVDEQFF. The J gene is TRBJ2-1, the V gene TRBV12-3 or TRBV12-4; D perhaps matches TRBD2 (6 bases). V was clipped by 6 bases and J by 8 bases, with 14 bases between them. This CDR3 spans 13 amino acids.

Comment on this clonotype: An end of the junction differs from the germline gene, which may be a read error. This chain joins TRBV7-2 and TRBJ2-5; 7 bases map to TRBD2. Germline lookup yields CDR1 SGHTA and CDR2 FQGNSA. This CDR3 comprises 15 residues. The CDR3 reads CASSLAPGGRETQHF. The CDR3 bases are TGTGCCAGCAGCTTAGCGCCGGGGGGTCGGGAGACCCAGCACTTC.

This clonotype has ten or more counts. The rearrangement uses TRBV12-3 or TRBV12-4 and TRBJ2-1; TRBD1 or TRBD2 may be the D gene (5 bases each). V shed 6 bases and J shed 9 bases, with 18 bases lying between them. CDR3 length: 14 amino acids. CDR3 in amino acids: CASRRPGAQGEQFF. CDR3 sequence (DNA): TGTGCCAGCAGGAGACCCGGGGCCCAGGGTGAGCAGTTCTTC.

The gene calls are TRBV7-9 and TRBJ2-5; TRBD1 aligns across 11 bases. The germline V gene encodes CDR1 SEHNR and CDR2 FQNEAQ (reference sequence). Germline trimming cut 5 bases from V and 5 bases from J; bases unmatched to any gene: 10. The CDR3 consists of 16 residues. The CDR3 here is CASSPRDRGFQETQYF. The CDR3 DNA sequence: TGTGCCAGCAGCCCGAGGGACAGGGGGTTCCAGGAGACCCAGTACTTC.

V gene TRBV12-3 or TRBV12-4 combines with J gene TRBJ2-1; TRBD1 might be the D (5 bases). This CDR3 region has 14 residues. The ends were cut back, 3 bases at V and 2 bases at J, with 8 bases in the middle. This chain's CDR3 is CASSFIGAYNEQFF. For the CDR3, the DNA is TGTGCCAGCAGTTTCATAGGGGCCTACAATGAGCAGTTCTTC.

The chain is built from TRBV12-3 or TRBV12-4 and TRBJ2-1, with 9 bases matching TRBD2. There are 15 residues in the CDR3. The V gene end was trimmed by 6 bases and the J gene end by 12 bases; junction bases not matched to a gene: 15. For the CDR3, the DNA is TGTGCCAGCAGCCACGCCGGGACTAGCCGGAACGGGCAGTTCTTC. This encodes CASSHAGTSRNGQFF.

This clonotype has more than one count but fewer than ten. A much larger clone lies a single base off, so this may be a read error. The chain couples TRBV9 to TRBJ2-5, with D possibly matching TRBD2 (5 bases). The CDR3 is 15 residues long. Germline V gene sequence: CDR1 SGDLS, CDR2 YYNGEE. Here the CDR3 reads CASSASSSWGETPYF. The CDR3 DNA sequence: TGTGCCAGCAGCGCATCTAGCTCCTGGGGAGAGACCCCGTACTTC.

The chain has TRBV10-3 and TRBJ1-3; 7 bases are shared with TRBD1. CDR3 length: 18 residues. The J segment lost 0 bases and the V segment lost 10 bases, leaving 18 bases of the junction unmatched. The germline V gene has CDR1 ENHRY and CDR2 SYGVKD. The DNA for the CDR3 is TGTGCCACGAAGAGCGGGGGGGCCAGGACAGGCTCTGGAAACACCATATATTTT. Amino acids: CATKSGGARTGSGNTIYF.

The chain recombines TRBV19 with TRBJ2-3; a possible D gene is TRBD2 (7 bases). V shed 5 bases and J shed 1 base, with 16 bases lying between them. This CDR3 region has 16 residues. Germline-derived CDR1 and CDR2 are LNHDA and SQIVND (reference sequence). CDR3 DNA: TGTGCCAGTAGTGGGGTGGGGGGGCAGTGCACAGATACGCAGTATTTT. This translates into CASSGVGGQCTDTQYF.

This clonotype has a handful of counts. A much more abundant neighbour one base away suggests this may be a read error. V usage is TRBV12-3 or TRBV12-4 and J usage is TRBJ1-4; the match to TRBD1 covers 7 bases. After removal of 5 bases from V and 8 bases from J, the junction contained 8 bases not matched to a gene. This CDR3 has 14 residues. The CDR3 bases are TGTGCCAGCAGTCACCAGGGGGGGAGCGAAAAACTGTTTTTT. This encodes CASSHQGGSEKLFF.

The sample holds a few counts of this clonotype. A much larger clone lies one base from this, so it may be a read error. The chain combines TRBV20-1 with TRBJ2-1, with D perhaps TRBD1 (6 bases). Germline CDR1 and CDR2: DFQATT and SNEGSKA (reference sequence). CDR3 length: 14 amino acids. The CDR3 spells CSASDRSSYTEQFF. The CDR3 DNA sequence: TGCAGTGCTAGTGACAGGAGCTCCTACACTGAGCAGTTCTTC.

This clonotype has at least ten counts. The chain recombines TRBV12-3 or TRBV12-4 with TRBJ2-2; D ambiguous. The V gene lost 6 bases and the J gene lost 1 base, with 18 bases spanning the gap. The CDR3 has 17 residues. DNA of the CDR3: TGTGCCAGCAGCCCCGACAAGATGGCGGTGAACACCGGGGAGCTGTTTTTT. Its protein product is CASSPDKMAVNTGELFF.